This TCR beta chain emerged from a study of CD8+ T cells in alopecia areata. The CDR3 has 17 amino acids. Germline loops: CDR1 SGHKS, CDR2 YYEKEE (reference sequence). J lost 4 bases, V lost 6 bases, and 16 bases had no gene match. cDNA reverse transcribed from extracted RNA served as the sequencing template. Sequencing used immunoSEQ multiplex PCR; TCRdb keeps in-frame clones, though not all of them. The sample lists about 150,000 clones, 40% to 65% seen once, with approximately 19% in the top ten. The TCR sequence derives from a human donor with alopecia areata. The sample in question was CD8+ T cells sorted from blood, obtained at week 0. This chain links TRBV5-5 with TRBJ1-2, with 9 bases aligning to TRBD1. CDR3 protein: CASTTIAQGAWGYGYTF. The CDR3 DNA sequence: TGTGCCAGCACCACCATCGCACAGGGGGCGTGGGGCTATGGCTACACCTTC.